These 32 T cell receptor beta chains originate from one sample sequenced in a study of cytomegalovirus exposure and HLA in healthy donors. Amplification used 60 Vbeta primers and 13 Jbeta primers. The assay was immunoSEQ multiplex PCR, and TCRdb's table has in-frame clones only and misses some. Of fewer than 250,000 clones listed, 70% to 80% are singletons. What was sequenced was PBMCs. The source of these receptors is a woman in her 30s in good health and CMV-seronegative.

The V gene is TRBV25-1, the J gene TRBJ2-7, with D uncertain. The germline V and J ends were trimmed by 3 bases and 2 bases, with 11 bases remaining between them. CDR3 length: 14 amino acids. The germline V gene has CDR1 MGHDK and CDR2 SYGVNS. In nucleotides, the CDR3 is TGTGCCAGCAGTGATCCCCACCCAGCCTACGAGCAGTACTTC. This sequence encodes CASSDPHPAYEQYF.

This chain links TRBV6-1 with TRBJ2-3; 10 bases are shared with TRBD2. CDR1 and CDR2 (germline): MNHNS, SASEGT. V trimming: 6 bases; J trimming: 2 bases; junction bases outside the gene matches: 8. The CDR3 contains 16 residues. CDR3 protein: CASREPSGGNTDTQYF. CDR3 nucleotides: TGTGCCAGCAGGGAACCTAGCGGGGGTAACACAGATACGCAGTATTTT.

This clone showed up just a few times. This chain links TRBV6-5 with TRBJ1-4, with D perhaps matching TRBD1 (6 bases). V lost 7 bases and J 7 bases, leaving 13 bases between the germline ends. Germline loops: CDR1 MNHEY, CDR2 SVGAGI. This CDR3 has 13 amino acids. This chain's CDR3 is CASMRGRGEKLFF. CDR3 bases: TGTGCCAGCATGCGGGGGCGCGGTGAAAAACTGTTTTTT.

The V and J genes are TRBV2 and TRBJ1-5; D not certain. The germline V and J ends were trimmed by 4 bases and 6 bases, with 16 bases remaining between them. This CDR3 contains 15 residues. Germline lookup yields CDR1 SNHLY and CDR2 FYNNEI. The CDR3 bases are TGTGCCAGCAGTGTGGAGGGTACGGATTCTCAGCCCCAGCATTTT. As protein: CASSVEGTDSQPQHF.

CDR3 DNA sequence: TGTGCCAGCAGTTTCTCGGAGGGCTCCAACTATGGCTACACCTTC. Its translation: CASSFSEGSNYGYTF. This chain links TRBV6-6 with TRBJ1-2; no firm D call. The CDR3 consists of 15 residues. The V end was cut by 4 bases, the J end by 2 bases, with 14 bases between. The V gene's germline CDR1 is MNHNY and CDR2 SVGAGI (reference sequence).

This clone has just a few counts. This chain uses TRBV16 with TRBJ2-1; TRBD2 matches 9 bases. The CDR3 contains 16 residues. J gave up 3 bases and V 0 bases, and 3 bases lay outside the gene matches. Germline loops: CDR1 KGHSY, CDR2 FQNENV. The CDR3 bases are TGTGCCAGCAGCCAATCGCTAGCGGGGAACTACAATGAGCAGTTCTTC. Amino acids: CASSQSLAGNYNEQFF.

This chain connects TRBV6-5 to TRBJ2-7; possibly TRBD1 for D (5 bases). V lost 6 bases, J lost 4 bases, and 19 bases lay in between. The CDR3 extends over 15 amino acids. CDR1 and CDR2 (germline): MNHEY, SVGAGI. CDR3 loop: CASRIPGSRWYEQYF. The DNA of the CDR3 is TGTGCCAGCAGGATTCCAGGGTCCCGGTGGTACGAGCAGTACTTC.

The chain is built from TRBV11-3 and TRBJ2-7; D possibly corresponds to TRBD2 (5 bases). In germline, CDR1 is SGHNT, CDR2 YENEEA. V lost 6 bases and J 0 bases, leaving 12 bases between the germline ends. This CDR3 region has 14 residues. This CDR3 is CASRPWRSSYEQYF. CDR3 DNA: TGTGCCAGCAGACCGTGGAGGAGCTCCTACGAGCAGTACTTC.

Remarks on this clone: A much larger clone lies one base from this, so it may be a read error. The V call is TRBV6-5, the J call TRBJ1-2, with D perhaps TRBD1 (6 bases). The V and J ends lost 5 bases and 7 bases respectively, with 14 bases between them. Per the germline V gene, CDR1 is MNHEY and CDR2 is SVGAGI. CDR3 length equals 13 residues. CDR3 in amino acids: CASSRPGGGGYTF. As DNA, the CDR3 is TGTGCCAGCAGTCGCCCGGGGGGCGGTGGCTACACCTTC.

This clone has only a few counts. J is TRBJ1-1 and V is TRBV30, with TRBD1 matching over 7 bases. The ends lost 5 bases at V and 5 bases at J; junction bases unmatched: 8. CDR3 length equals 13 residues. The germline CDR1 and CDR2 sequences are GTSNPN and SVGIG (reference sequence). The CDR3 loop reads CAWDATGWTEAFF. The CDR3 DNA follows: TGTGCCTGGGACGCGACAGGGTGGACTGAAGCTTTCTTT. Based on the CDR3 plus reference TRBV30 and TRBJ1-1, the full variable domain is SQTIHQWPATLVQPVGSPLSLECTVEGTSNPNLYWYRQAAGRGLQLLFYSVGIGQISSEVPQNLSASRPQDRQFILSSKKLLLSDSGFYLCAWDATGWTEAFFGQGTRLTVV.

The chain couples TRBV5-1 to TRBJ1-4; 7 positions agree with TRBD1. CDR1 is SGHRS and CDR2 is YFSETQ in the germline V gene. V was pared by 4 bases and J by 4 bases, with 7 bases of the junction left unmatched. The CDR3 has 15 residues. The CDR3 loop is CASSRGQAINEKLFF. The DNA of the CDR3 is TGCGCCAGCAGCAGAGGACAGGCGATTAATGAAAAACTGTTTTTT.

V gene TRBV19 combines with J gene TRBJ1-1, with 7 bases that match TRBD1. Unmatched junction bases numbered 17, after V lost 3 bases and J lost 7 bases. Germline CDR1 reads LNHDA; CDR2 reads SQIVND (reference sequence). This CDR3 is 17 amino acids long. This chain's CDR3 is CASSMLRGGQETNEAFF. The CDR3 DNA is TGTGCCAGTAGTATGCTTCGGGGCGGACAGGAGACAAATGAAGCTTTCTTT.

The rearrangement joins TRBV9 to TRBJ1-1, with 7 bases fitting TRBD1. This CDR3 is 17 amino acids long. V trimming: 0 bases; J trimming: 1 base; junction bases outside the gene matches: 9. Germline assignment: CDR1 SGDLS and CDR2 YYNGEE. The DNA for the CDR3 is TGTGCCAGCAGCGTAGGAGGGGGCCTCACTCCGAACACTGAAGCTTTCTTT. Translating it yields CASSVGGGLTPNTEAFF.

The CDR3 sequence: CASSLLGQMNTEAFF. In DNA, the CDR3 is TGTGCCAGCAGTTTGCTTGGGCAGATGAACACTGAAGCTTTCTTT. V usage is TRBV2 and J usage is TRBJ1-1; D not resolved. Looked up from germline, CDR1 is SNHLY and CDR2 is FYNNEI. Trimming stripped 5 bases from V and 0 bases from J, with 13 bases between. The CDR3 totals 15 residues.

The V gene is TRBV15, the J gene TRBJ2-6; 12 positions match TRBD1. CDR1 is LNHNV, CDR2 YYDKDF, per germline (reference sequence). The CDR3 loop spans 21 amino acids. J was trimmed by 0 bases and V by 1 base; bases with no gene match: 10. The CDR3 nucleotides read TGTGCCACCAGCAGAGTTGGGACAGGGGGCCCTCCTAGCTCTGGGGCCAACGTCCTGACTTTC. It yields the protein CATSRVGTGGPPSSGANVLTF.

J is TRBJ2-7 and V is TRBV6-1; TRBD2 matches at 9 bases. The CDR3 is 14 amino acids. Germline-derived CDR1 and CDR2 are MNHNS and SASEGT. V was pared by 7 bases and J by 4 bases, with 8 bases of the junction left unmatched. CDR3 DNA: TGTGCCAGCATCGGCCCTAGCGGGGTTTACGAGCAGTACTTC. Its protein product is CASIGPSGVYEQYF.

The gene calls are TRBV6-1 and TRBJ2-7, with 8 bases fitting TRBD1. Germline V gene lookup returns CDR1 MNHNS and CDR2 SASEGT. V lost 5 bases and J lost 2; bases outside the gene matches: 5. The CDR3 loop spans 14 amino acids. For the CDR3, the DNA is TGTGCCAGCAGTTTCGGACAGGGTCCCTACGAGCAGTACTTC. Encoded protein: CASSFGQGPYEQYF.

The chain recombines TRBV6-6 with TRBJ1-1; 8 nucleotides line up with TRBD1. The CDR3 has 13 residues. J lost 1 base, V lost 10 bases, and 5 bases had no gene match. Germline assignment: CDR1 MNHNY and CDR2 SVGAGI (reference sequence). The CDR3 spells CATEQGGNTEAFF. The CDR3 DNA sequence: TGTGCCACCGAACAGGGGGGGAACACTGAAGCTTTCTTT.

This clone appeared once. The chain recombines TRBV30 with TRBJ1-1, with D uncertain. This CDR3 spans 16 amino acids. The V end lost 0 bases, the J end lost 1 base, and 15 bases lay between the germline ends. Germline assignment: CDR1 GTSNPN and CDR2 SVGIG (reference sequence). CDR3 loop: CAWSVHGVRRNTEAFF. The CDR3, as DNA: TGTGCCTGGAGTGTACACGGGGTTAGGCGGAACACTGAAGCTTTCTTT.

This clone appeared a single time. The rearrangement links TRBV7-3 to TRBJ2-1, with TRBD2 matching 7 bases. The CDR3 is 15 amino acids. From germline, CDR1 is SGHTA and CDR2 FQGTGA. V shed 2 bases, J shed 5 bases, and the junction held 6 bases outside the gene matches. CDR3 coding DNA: TGTGCCAGCAGCTTACGTGCGGGAGCCCACAATGAGCAGTTCTTC. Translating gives CASSLRAGAHNEQFF.

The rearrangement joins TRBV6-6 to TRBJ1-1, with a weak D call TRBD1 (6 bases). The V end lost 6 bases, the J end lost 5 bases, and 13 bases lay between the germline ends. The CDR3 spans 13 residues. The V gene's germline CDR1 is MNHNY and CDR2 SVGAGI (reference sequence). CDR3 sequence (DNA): TGTGCCAGCAGAACAGGGTATCGAACTGAAGCTTTCTTT. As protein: CASRTGYRTEAFF.

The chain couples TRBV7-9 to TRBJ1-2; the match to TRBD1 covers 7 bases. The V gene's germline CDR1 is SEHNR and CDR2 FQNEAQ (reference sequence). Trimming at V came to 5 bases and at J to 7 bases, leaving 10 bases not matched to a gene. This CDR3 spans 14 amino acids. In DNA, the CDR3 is TGTGCCAGCAGCCCAGACAGGGTAGCCCGTGGCTACACCTTC. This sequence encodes CASSPDRVARGYTF.

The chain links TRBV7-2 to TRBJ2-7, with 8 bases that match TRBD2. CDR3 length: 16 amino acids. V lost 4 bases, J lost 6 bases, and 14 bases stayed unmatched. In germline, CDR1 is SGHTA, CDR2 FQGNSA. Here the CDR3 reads CASSSGISGKSGEQYF. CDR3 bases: TGTGCCAGCAGCTCGGGTATTAGCGGGAAATCCGGCGAGCAGTACTTC. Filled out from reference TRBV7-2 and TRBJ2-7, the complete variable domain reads GAGVSQSPSNKVTEKGKDVELRCDPISGHTALYWYRQSLGQGLEFLIYFQGNSAPDKSGLPSDRFSAERTGGSVSTLTIQRTQQEDSAVYLCASSSGISGKSGEQYFGPGTRLTVT.

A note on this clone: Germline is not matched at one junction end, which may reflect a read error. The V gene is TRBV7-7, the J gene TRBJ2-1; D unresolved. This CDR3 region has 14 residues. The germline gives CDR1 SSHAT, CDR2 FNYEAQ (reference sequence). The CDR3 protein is CASSPSDSANEQFF. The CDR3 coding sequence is TGTGCTAGCAGCCCAAGTGACTCGGCCAATGAGCAGTTCTTC.

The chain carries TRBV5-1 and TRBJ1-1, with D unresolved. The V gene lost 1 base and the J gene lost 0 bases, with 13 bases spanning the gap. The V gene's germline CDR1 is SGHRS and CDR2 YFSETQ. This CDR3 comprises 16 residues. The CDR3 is CASSLTDGGMNTEAFF. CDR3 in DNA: TGCGCCAGCAGCTTGACGGACGGAGGCATGAACACTGAAGCTTTCTTT.

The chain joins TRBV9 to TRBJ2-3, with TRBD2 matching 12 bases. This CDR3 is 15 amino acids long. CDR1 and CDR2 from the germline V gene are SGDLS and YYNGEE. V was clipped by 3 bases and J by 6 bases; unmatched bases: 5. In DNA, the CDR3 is TGTGCCAGCAGCGCTAGCGGGGGGGTAGCGGATACGCAGTATTTT. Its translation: CASSASGGVADTQYF.

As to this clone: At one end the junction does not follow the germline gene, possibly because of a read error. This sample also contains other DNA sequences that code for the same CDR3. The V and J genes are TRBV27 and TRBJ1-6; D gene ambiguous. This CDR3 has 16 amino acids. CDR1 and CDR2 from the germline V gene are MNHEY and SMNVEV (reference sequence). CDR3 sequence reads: CASSLRGLTYNSPLHF. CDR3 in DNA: TGTGCCAGCAGTTTACGAGGGCTTACCTATAATTCCCCCCTCCACTTT.

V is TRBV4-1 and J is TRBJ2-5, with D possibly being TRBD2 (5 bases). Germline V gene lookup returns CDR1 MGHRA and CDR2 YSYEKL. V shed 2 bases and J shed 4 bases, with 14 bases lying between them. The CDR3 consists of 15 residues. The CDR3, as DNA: TGCGCCAGCAGCCAATTAAATAGCGTGGGAGAGACCCAGTACTTC. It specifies CASSQLNSVGETQYF.

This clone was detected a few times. In nucleotides, the CDR3 is TGTGCCAGCAGTACAACGGAAGCTTTCTTT. It encodes CASSTTEAFF. The chain couples TRBV2 to TRBJ1-1; no reliable D call. V was cut by 5 bases and J by 8 bases, with 6 bases left in between. The germline CDR1 and CDR2 sequences are SNHLY and FYNNEI. This CDR3 region has 10 residues.

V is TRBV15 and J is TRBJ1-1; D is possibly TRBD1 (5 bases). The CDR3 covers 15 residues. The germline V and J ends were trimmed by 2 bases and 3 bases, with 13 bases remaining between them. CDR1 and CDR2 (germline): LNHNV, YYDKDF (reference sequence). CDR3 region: CATSRTTGTYTEAFF. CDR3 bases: TGTGCCACCAGCAGAACAACAGGAACCTACACTGAAGCTTTCTTT.

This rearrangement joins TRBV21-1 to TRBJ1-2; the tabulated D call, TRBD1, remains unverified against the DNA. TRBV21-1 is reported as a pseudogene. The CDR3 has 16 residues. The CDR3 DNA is TGTGCCAGCAGCGGGGCGGGACAGGAAGCTAACTATGGCTACACCTTC. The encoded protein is CASSGAGQEANYGYTF.

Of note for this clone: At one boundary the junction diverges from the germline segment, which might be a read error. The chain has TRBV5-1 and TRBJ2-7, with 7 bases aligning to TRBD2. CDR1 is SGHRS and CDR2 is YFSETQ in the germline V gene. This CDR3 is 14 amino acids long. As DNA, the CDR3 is TGCGCCAGCACCTTGGAGTCCGCGGGGGACGAGCAGTACTTC. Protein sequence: CASTLESAGDEQYF.